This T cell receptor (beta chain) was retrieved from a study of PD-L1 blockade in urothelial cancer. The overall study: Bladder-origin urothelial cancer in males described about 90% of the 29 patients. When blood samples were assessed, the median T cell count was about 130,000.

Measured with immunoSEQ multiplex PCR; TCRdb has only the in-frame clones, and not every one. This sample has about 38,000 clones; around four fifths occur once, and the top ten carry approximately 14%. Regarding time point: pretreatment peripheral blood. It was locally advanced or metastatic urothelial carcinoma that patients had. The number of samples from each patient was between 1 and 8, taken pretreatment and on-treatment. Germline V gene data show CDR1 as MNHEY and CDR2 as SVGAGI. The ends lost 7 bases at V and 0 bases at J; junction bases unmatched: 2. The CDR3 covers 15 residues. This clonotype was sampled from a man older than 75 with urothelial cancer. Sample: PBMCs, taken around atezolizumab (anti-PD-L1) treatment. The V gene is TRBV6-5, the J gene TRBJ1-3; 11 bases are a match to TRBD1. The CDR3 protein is CASKGTGGSGNTIYF. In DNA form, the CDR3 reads TGTGCCAGCAAAGGGACAGGGGGCTCTGGAAACACCATATATTTT.